These 18 T cell receptor beta chains were all obtained from the same sample, sequenced in a study of T cell changes during pregnancy in multiple sclerosis. Measured with immunoSEQ multiplex PCR; TCRdb has only the in-frame clones, and not every one. The data contain tens of thousands of clones, around 93% of them seen just once; the ten biggest clones take up 1.5% to 2%. Here the sequenced sample was peripheral blood, taken in the first trimester of pregnancy. Source of these receptors: a female donor in good health, enrolled as a control in a pregnancy study.

The V call is TRBV7-9, the J call TRBJ2-1; TRBD2 matches 12 bases. The V and J ends lost 3 bases and 4 bases, in that order; junction bases with no gene match: 4. This CDR3 comprises 16 residues. The germline V gene encodes CDR1 SEHNR and CDR2 FQNEAQ (reference sequence). CDR3 bases: TGTGCCAGCAGCTTGCTTGGACTAGCGGGGTACAATGAGCAGTTCTTC. Encoded protein: CASSLLGLAGYNEQFF.

This chain uses TRBV7-3 with TRBJ1-2, with 10 positions matching TRBD1. Germline V CDR1 and CDR2: SGHTA, FQGTGA. V was pared by 0 bases and J by 8 bases, with 12 bases of the junction left unmatched. This CDR3 region has 17 residues. The CDR3 DNA reads TGTGCCAGCAGCTTAACCTTCCGGGACAGGGGTTGGGAGGGCTACACCTTC. This codes for CASSLTFRDRGWEGYTF.

V usage is TRBV4-2 and J usage is TRBJ2-1, with D maybe TRBD2 (6 bases). The germline V gene has CDR1 LGHNA and CDR2 YNFKEQ. Trimming took off 0 bases at V and 9 bases at J, with 9 bases between the two ends. The CDR3 sequence is 13 residues long. The CDR3 reads CASSQDNGGEQFF. CDR3 DNA sequence: TGTGCCAGCAGCCAAGATAACGGGGGTGAGCAGTTCTTC.

The chain employs TRBV30 and TRBJ1-3; D is undetermined. Germline values: CDR1 GTSNPN, CDR2 SVGIG (reference sequence). V dropped 3 bases and J dropped 8 bases, with 11 bases sitting between them. The CDR3 is made up of 12 amino acids. The CDR3 is CAWSPAGHTIYF. The CDR3 nucleotides read TGTGCCTGGAGCCCAGCAGGCCACACCATATATTTT.

V and J are TRBV21-1 and TRBJ2-2; the table's D gene call, TRBD2, was not cross checked with the DNA. TRBV21-1 is noted as a pseudogene. The CDR3 spans 15 residues. The CDR3 DNA is TGTGCCAGCGGAAAACTAGTTTTCTTCACCGGGGAGCTGTTTTTT. Translated, it gives CASGKLVFFTGELFF.

The chain combines TRBV7-8 with TRBJ1-5; D is perhaps TRBD1 (6 bases). Trimming left V 1 base short and J 4 bases short, with 14 bases between. Per the germline V gene, CDR1 is SGHVS and CDR2 is FQNEAQ. The CDR3 has 16 residues. In DNA form, the CDR3 reads TGTGCCAGCAGCTTAGTGGGACATACCGGAAATCAGCCCCAGCATTTT. As protein: CASSLVGHTGNQPQHF. The variable domain in full, with the rest retrieved from reference TRBV7-8 and TRBJ1-5, is GAGVSQSPRYKVAKRGQDVALRCDPISGHVSLFWYQQALGQGPEFLTYFQNEAQLDKSGLPSDRFFAERPEGSVSTLKIQRTQQEDSAVYLCASSLVGHTGNQPQHFGDGTRLSIL.

This chain joins TRBV4-1 and TRBJ1-1; unclear D gene. The CDR3 sequence is 18 residues long. Germline-derived CDR1 and CDR2 are MGHRA and YSYEKL. The V and J ends lost 0 bases and 6 bases respectively, with 23 bases between them. The CDR3 here is CASSQDEIRRWREAEAFF. Written as DNA, the CDR3 is TGCGCCAGCAGCCAAGATGAAATACGACGGTGGAGGGAAGCTGAAGCTTTCTTT.

This clone has a single count. The gene calls are TRBV4-1 and TRBJ2-2; perhaps TRBD2 as D (6 bases). Trimming took 1 base from V and 7 from J, leaving 7 bases between them. Germline loops: CDR1 MGHRA, CDR2 YSYEKL. The CDR3 spans 13 residues. The CDR3 bases are TGCGCCAGCAGCCAAGGGGAGGTCGGGGAGCTGTTTTTT. It encodes CASSQGEVGELFF.

This chain connects TRBV28 to TRBJ2-1; 8 nucleotides line up with TRBD2. Trimming took 6 bases from V and 5 from J; bases not matched to a gene: 6. Per germline, CDR1 MDHEN and CDR2 SYDVKM. The CDR3 contains 14 residues. Here the CDR3 DNA reads TGTGCCAGCAGAATACTAGCGGTACACAATGAGCAGTTCTTC. It codes for CASRILAVHNEQFF.

The chain joins TRBV4-3 to TRBJ2-3, with 7 bases aligning to TRBD1. V dropped 0 bases and J dropped 0; count of bases not matched to a gene: 6. The CDR3 is 17 amino acids. Germline-derived CDR1 and CDR2 are LGHNA and YSLEER. The CDR3 nucleotides read TGCGCCAGCAGCCAAGACATAGGGGGCCCTAGCACAGATACGCAGTATTTT. Protein product: CASSQDIGGPSTDTQYF.

The gene calls are TRBV5-4 and TRBJ2-1, with 7 positions matching TRBD1. The J segment lost 7 bases and the V segment lost 1 base, leaving 8 bases of the junction unmatched. The length of the CDR3 is 15 residues. Germline lookup yields CDR1 SGHNT and CDR2 YYREEE (reference sequence). CDR3 loop: CASSLKGARLNEQFF. In nucleotides, the CDR3 is TGTGCCAGCAGCTTGAAGGGGGCTAGGTTGAATGAGCAGTTCTTC.

This clone was detected once. Relative to the germline gene, one junction end is altered; a read error may explain this. The rearrangement joins TRBV28 to TRBJ1-5; D call uncertain. Per the germline V gene, CDR1 is MDHEN and CDR2 is SYDVKM. The CDR3 runs to 12 residues. CDR3 nucleotides: TGTGTCAGCAGTTCCCCCGGGAAGCCCCAGCATTTT. Translated: CVSSSPGKPQHF.

This clone was counted a few times. CDR3 sequence: CASSQAGTATSTNGYTF. The DNA for the CDR3 is TGTGCCAGCAGCCAAGCCGGGACAGCCACTTCTACTAATGGCTACACCTTC. V and J are TRBV4-2 and TRBJ1-2, with 7 bases identical to TRBD1. The CDR3 covers 17 residues. Germline V lookup: CDR1 LGHNA, CDR2 YNFKEQ. J lost 6 bases, V lost 1 base, and 14 bases had no gene match.

Here the CDR3 DNA reads TGTGCCACCAGCAGAGATCAGGGACAATCCTACTCTGGAAACACCATATATTTT. Amino acids: CATSRDQGQSYSGNTIYF. The gene calls are TRBV15 and TRBJ1-3, with D possibly matching TRBD1 (6 bases). The CDR3 is 18 amino acids. From germline, CDR1 is LNHNV and CDR2 YYDKDF (reference sequence). V lost 0 bases and J lost 0, with 15 bases in between.

This chain uses TRBV5-6 with TRBJ2-1, with 11 bases lining up with TRBD2. The CDR3 loop spans 16 amino acids. The junction had 7 bases not matched to a gene; V was cut back by 3 bases and J by 5 bases. Germline V gene data show CDR1 as SGHDT and CDR2 as YYEEEE. This chain's CDR3 is CASSYAGTSGDNEQFF. The CDR3 region has the DNA TGTGCCAGCAGCTACGCCGGGACTAGCGGAGACAATGAGCAGTTCTTC.

The J gene is TRBJ2-1, the V gene TRBV4-3; D is undetermined. Trimming left V 0 bases short and J 3 bases short, with 9 bases between. The CDR3 contains 15 residues. CDR1 LGHNA and CDR2 YSLEER come from the germline V gene. The CDR3 spells CASSQDFPYYNEQFF. CDR3 coding DNA: TGCGCCAGCAGCCAAGATTTTCCTTACTACAATGAGCAGTTCTTC.

This clone came up once. V and J are TRBV2 and TRBJ2-1; the D gene is possibly TRBD2 (6 bases). The ends were cut back, 3 bases at V and 8 bases at J, with 11 bases in the middle. Germline CDR1 reads SNHLY; CDR2 reads FYNNEI. This CDR3 is built from 13 residues. Here the CDR3 reads CASSEGRGHEQFF. For the CDR3, the DNA is TGTGCCAGCAGTGAGGGGCGGGGCCATGAGCAGTTCTTC.

This clone was detected only once. This chain's CDR3 is CAWSVLLHEVGYTF. For the CDR3, the DNA is TGTGCCTGGAGTGTACTTCTACATGAGGTCGGCTACACCTTC. V is TRBV30 and J is TRBJ1-2; no firm D call. V shed 0 bases and J shed 8 bases, with 16 bases lying between them. CDR1 is GTSNPN and CDR2 is SVGIG in the germline V gene (reference sequence). The CDR3 length is 14 residues.